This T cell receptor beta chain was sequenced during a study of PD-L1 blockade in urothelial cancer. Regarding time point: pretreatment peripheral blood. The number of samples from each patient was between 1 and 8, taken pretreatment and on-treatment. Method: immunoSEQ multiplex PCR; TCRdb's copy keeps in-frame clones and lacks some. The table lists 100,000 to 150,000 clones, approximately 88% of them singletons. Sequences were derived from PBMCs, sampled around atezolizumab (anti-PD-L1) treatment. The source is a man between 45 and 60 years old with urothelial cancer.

The CDR3 loop is CASSLDTPGTKWNTEAFF. The DNA for the CDR3 is TGTGCCAGCAGCTTAGACACCCCCGGGACAAAGTGGAACACTGAAGCTTTCTTT. The chain employs TRBV11-2 and TRBJ1-1; D is perhaps TRBD1 (6 bases). Trimming stripped 0 bases from V and 1 base from J, with 18 bases between. This CDR3 region has 18 residues. In germline, CDR1 is SGHAT, CDR2 FQNNGV. Looking up the rest from reference TRBV11-2 and TRBJ1-1 gives the full variable domain: EAGVAQSPRYKIIEKRQSVAFWCNPISGHATLYWYQQILGQGPKLLIQFQNNGVVDDSQLPKDRFSAERLKGVDSTLKIQPAKLEDSAVYLCASSLDTPGTKWNTEAFFGQGTRLTVV.